This TCR beta chain appears in the sequencing data of a study of blood T cell repertoires in COVID-19. Germline assignment: CDR1 LNHDA and CDR2 SQIVND (reference sequence). The ends were cut back, 10 bases at V and 2 bases at J, with 24 bases in the middle. The CDR3 covers 16 residues. Sequencing used immunoSEQ multiplex PCR; TCRdb keeps in-frame clones, though not all of them. Found here are roughly 190,000 clones, less than 90% of them singletons; the top ten hold roughly 9.8%. The TCR was taken from a woman aged 60-70 years with COVID-19, enrolled during active disease. The source material was peripheral blood. The V gene is TRBV19, the J gene TRBJ2-7, with a tentative D call TRBD1 (7 bases). CDR3 coding DNA: TGTGCCACTTCGTCAGGGGGGAGTGAGGGGACCTACGAGCAGTACTTC. Encoded protein: CATSSGGSEGTYEQYF.